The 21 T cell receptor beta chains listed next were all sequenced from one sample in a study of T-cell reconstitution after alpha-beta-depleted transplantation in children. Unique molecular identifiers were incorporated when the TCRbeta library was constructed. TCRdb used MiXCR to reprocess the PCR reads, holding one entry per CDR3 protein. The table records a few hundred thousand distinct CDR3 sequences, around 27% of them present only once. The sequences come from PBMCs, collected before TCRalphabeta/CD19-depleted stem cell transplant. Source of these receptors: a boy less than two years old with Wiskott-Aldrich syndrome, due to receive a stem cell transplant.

CDR3 sequence reads: CASSEVQGRGTDTQYF. The DNA of the CDR3 is TGTGCCAGCAGCGAAGTCCAGGGTCGCGGCACAGATACGCAGTATTTT. The chain is built from TRBV9 and TRBJ2-3; D is possibly TRBD1 (5 bases). The CDR3 contains 16 residues. CDR1 is SGDLS, CDR2 YYNGEE, per germline. Trimming shortened V by 3 bases and J by 1 base, and 15 bases separated the two germline ends.

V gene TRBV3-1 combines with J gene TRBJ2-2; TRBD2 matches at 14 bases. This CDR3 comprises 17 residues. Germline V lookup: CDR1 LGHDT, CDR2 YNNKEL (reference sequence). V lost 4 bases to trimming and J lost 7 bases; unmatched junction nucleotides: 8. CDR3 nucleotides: TGTGCCAGCAGCCCAAAGGGACTAGCGGGAGATCTCGGGGAGCTGTTTTTT. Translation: CASSPKGLAGDLGELFF.

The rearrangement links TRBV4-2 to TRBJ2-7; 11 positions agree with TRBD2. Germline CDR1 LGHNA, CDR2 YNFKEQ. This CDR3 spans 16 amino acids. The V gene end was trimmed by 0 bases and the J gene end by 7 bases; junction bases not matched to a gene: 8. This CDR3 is CASSQDGSGRDLEQYF. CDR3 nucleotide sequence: TGTGCCAGCAGCCAAGATGGTAGCGGGAGGGACCTGGAGCAGTACTTC.

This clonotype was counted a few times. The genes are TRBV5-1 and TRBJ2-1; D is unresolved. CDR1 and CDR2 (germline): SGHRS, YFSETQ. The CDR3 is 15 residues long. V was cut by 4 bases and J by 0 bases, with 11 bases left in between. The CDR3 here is CASSPDRTSYNEQFF. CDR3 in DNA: TGCGCCAGCAGCCCGGACCGCACCTCCTACAATGAGCAGTTCTTC.

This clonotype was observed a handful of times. The CDR3 here is CSVGRTGRHNQPQHF. The CDR3, as DNA: TGCAGTGTTGGGCGAACAGGGAGACACAATCAGCCCCAGCATTTT. V usage is TRBV20-1 and J usage is TRBJ1-5; weak D call: TRBD1 (6 bases). The CDR3 totals 15 residues. V shed 7 bases and J shed 3 bases, with 19 bases lying between them. The germline V gene encodes CDR1 DFQATT and CDR2 SNEGSKA (reference sequence).

The DNA of the CDR3 is TGTGCCAGCAGTAAGCAGGGACTCCAAGAGACCCAGTACTTC. Protein product: CASSKQGLQETQYF. J is TRBJ2-5 and V is TRBV25-1, with D possibly matching TRBD2 (6 bases). The CDR3 loop spans 14 amino acids. V lost 5 bases and J 1 base, leaving 11 bases between the germline ends. The germline gives CDR1 MGHDK, CDR2 SYGVNS. Using reference TRBV25-1 and TRBJ2-5 for the parts outside the CDR3, the full variable domain is EADIYQTPRYLVIGTGKKITLECSQTMGHDKMYWYQQDPGMELHLIHYSYGVNSTEKGDLSSESTVSRIRTEHFPLTLESARPSHTSQYLCASSKQGLQETQYFGPGTRLLVL.

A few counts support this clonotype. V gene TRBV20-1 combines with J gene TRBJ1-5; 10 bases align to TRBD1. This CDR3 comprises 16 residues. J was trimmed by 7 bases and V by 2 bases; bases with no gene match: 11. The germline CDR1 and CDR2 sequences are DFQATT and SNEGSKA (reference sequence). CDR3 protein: CSARTGTGVSGQPQHF. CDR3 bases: TGCAGTGCTAGAACCGGGACAGGGGTATCGGGGCAGCCCCAGCATTTT.

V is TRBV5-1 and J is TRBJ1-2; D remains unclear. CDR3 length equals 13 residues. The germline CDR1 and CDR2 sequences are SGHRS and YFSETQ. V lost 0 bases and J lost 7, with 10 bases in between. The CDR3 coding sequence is TGCGCCAGCAGCTTGGCCCTAGACACTGGCTACACCTTC. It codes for CASSLALDTGYTF.

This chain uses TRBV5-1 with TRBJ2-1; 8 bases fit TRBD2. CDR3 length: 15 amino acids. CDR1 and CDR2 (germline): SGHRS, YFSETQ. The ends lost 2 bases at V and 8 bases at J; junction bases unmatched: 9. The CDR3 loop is CASSLLADLGDEQFF. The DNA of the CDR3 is TGCGCCAGCAGCTTACTAGCGGACTTGGGGGATGAGCAGTTCTTC.

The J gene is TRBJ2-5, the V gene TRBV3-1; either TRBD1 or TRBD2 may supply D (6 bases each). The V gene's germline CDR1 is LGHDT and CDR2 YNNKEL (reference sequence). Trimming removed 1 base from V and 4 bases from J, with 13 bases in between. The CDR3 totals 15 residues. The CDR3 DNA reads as TGTGCCAGCAGCCAAGTCCTAGGGGGAGGAGAGACCCAGTACTTC. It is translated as CASSQVLGGGETQYF.

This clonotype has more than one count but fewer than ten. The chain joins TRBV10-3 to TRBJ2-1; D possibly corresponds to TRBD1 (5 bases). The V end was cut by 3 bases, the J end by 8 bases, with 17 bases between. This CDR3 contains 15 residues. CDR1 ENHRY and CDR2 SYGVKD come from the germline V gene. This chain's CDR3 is CAISDTQGRYDEQFF. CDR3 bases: TGTGCCATCAGTGACACCCAGGGAAGGTACGATGAGCAGTTCTTC.

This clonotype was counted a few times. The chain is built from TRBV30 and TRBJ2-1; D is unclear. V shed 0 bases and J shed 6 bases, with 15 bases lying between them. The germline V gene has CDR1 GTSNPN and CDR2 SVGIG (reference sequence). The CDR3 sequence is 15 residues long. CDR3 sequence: CAWSVWNTRRNEQFF. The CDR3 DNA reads TGTGCCTGGAGTGTCTGGAACACGAGACGCAATGAGCAGTTCTTC.

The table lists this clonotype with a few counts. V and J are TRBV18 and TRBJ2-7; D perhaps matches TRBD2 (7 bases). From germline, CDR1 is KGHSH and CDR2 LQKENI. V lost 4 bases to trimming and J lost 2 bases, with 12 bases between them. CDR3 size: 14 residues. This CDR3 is CASSQSGTTYEQYF. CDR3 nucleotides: TGTGCCAGCTCACAAAGCGGGACAACCTACGAGCAGTACTTC.

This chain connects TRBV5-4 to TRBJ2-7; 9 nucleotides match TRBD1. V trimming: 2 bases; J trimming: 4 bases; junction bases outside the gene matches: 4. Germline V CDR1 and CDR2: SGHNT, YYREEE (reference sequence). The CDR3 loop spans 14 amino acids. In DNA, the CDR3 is TGTGCCAGCAGCTTAGCACAGGGGGCATACGAGCAGTACTTC. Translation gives CASSLAQGAYEQYF.

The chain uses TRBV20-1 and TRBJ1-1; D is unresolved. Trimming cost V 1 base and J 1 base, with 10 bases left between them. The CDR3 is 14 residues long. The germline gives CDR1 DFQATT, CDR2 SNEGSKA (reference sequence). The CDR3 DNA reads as TGCAGTGCTAGAGTTATAGGGAAGAACACTGAAGCTTTCTTT. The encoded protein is CSARVIGKNTEAFF.

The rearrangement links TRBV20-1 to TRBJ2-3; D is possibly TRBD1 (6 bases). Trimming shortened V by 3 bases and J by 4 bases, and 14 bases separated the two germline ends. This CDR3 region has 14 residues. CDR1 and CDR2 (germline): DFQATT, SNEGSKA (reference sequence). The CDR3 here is CSASQGRQADTQYF. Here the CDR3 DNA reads TGCAGTGCTAGCCAGGGGCGCCAAGCAGATACGCAGTATTTT.

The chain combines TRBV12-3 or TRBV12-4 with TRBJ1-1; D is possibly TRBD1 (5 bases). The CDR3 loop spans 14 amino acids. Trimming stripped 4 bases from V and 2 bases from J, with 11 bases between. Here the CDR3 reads CASSYLQANTEAFF. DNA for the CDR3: TGTGCCAGCAGTTATTTACAGGCTAACACTGAAGCTTTCTTT.

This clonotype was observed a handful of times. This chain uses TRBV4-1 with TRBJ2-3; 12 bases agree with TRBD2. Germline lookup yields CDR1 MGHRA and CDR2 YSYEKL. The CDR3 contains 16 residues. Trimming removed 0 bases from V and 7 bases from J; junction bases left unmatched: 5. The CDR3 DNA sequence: TGCGCCAGCAGCCAAGATGGTGGACTAGCGGGGCATACGCAGTATTTT. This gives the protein CASSQDGGLAGHTQYF.

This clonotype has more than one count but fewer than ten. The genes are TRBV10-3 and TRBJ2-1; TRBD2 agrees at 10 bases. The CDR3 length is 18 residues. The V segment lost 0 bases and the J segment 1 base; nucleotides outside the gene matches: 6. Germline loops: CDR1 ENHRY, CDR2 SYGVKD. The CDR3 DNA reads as TGTGCCATCAGTGAGTCGGGCCTAGCGGGAGATTCCTACAATGAGCAGTTCTTC. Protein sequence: CAISESGLAGDSYNEQFF.

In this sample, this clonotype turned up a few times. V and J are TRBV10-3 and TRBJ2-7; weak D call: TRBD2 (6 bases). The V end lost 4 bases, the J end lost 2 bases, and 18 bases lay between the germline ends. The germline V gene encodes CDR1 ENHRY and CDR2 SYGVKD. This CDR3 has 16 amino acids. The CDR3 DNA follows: TGTGCCATCAGTGCATCATCCGGGACTGAGACCTACGAGCAGTACTTC. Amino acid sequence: CAISASSGTETYEQYF.

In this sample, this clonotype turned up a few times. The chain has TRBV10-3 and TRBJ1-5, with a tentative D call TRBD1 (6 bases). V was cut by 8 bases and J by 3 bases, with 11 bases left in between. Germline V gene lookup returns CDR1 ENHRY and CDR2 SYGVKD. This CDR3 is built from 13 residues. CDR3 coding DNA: TGTGCCATCGGAACAGGGCTCAATCAGCCCCAGCATTTT. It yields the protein CAIGTGLNQPQHF.